The present T cell receptor beta chain was sequenced within a study of T-cell reconstitution after alpha-beta-depleted transplantation in children. V was pared by 10 bases and J by 1 base, with 23 bases of the junction left unmatched. The CDR3 is 19 residues long. The germline V gene has CDR1 MNHEY and CDR2 SVGEGT. TCRbeta library construction was performed incorporating unique molecular identifiers. TCRdb re-analysed the PCR reads in MiXCR, keeping a single row per CDR3 protein. Among about 610,000 distinct CDR3 sequences, more than 9% were seen once, and the ten largest hold about 4%. This receptor was taken from a human donor who donated a stem cell graft to a child with acute myeloid leukemia. This specimen was PBMCs from the stem cell graft donor, taken from the stem cell graft. The rearrangement joins TRBV6-2 or TRBV6-3 to TRBJ1-2; 8 nucleotides align to TRBD1. CDR3 residues: CATEQTKQLWDRNNYGYTF. The CDR3 nucleotides are TGTGCCACCGAACAAACCAAACAACTTTGGGACAGGAATAACTATGGCTACACCTTC.